Each of the 30 T cell receptor beta chains below was sequenced from the same sample in a study of T cell repertoires in cytomegalovirus infection. Their target antigens are unknown. TCRdb reprocessed the reads via MiXCR and lists one record per CDR3 protein. This sample carries some 590,000 distinct CDR3 sequences, almost 40% of them seen once, and the ten largest clones take over 45%. The sequenced sample was cultured PBMCs, obtained from culture after CMV antigen stimulation. Source of these receptors: a human donor in good health (CMV status not recorded). Some clones in this sample may be carry-over from other donors' samples.

Regarding this clonotype: A clone one base away is much larger, so this may be a read error. The chain carries TRBV28 and TRBJ2-3; the match to TRBD2 covers 7 bases. V lost 6 bases and J lost 0; bases outside the gene matches: 6. The length of the CDR3 is 15 residues. CDR1 and CDR2 from the germline V gene are MDHEN and SYDVKM. The CDR3 protein is CASSWGGSSTDTQYF. The CDR3 DNA is TGTGCCAGCAGCTGGGGGGGGTCTAGCACAGATACGCAGTATTTT.

Notes on this clonotype: This may be a read error: a much more frequent sequence differs by one nucleotide. J is TRBJ1-6 and V is TRBV7-2, with D unclear. Germline CDR1 reads SGHTA; CDR2 reads FQGNSA. Deletions cut 10 bases from V and 2 bases from J, with 18 bases between. The CDR3 length is 16 residues. CDR3 loop: CANTPDIRTYNSPLHF. CDR3 sequence (DNA): TGTGCCAACACCCCTGACATTAGGACCTATAATTCACCCCTCCACTTT.

The V and J genes are TRBV6-5 and TRBJ1-2, with D perhaps TRBD1 (6 bases). CDR3 length: 15 amino acids. Looked up from germline, CDR1 is MNHEY and CDR2 is SVGAGI. Trimming removed 5 bases from V and 6 bases from J, with 19 bases in between. The chain's CDR3 is CASSPPGARRHGYTF. CDR3 nucleotide sequence: TGTGCCAGCAGTCCCCCGGGGGCGAGGCGTCATGGCTACACCTTC.

The chain links TRBV20-1 to TRBJ1-4; TRBD1 might be the D (5 bases). Germline assignment: CDR1 DFQATT and CDR2 SNEGSKA (reference sequence). The CDR3 is 13 residues long. The ends were cut back, 3 bases at V and 6 bases at J, with 11 bases in the middle. The CDR3 bases are TGCAGTGCTAGCTGGGGGAGTTATGAAAAACTGTTTTTT. It translates to CSASWGSYEKLFF.

The V and J genes are TRBV27 and TRBJ1-2; D remains unclear. The CDR3 is made up of 15 amino acids. V was trimmed by 2 bases and J by 1 base, leaving 11 bases between them. Germline CDR1 is MNHEY and CDR2 is SMNVEV (reference sequence). This CDR3 is CASSLAGWGNYGYTF. DNA for the CDR3: TGTGCCAGCAGTTTAGCGGGTTGGGGTAACTATGGCTACACCTTC.

V usage is TRBV7-9 and J usage is TRBJ2-1; possible D gene TRBD1, 5 bases. The CDR3 covers 13 residues. V dropped 6 bases and J dropped 5 bases, with 11 bases sitting between them. CDR1 and CDR2 from the germline V gene are SEHNR and FQNEAQ (reference sequence). CDR3 sequence: CASSYWGDNEQFF. For the CDR3, the DNA is TGTGCCAGCAGTTATTGGGGCGACAATGAGCAGTTCTTC. Full variable domain (outside the CDR3, taken from reference TRBV7-9 and TRBJ2-1): DTGVSQNPRHKITKRGQNVTFRCDPISEHNRLYWYRQTLGQGPEFLTYFQNEAQLEKSRLLSDRFSAERPKGSFSTLEIQRTEQGDSAMYLCASSYWGDNEQFFGPGTRLTVL.

This sequence joins TRBV7-9 and TRBJ1-2; 9 positions match TRBD1. The CDR3 runs 14 residues. CDR1 is SEHNR, CDR2 FQNEAQ, per germline (reference sequence). The junction had 9 bases not matched to a gene; V was cut back by 5 bases and J by 8 bases. The CDR3 loop is CASSPARDRVGYTF. The CDR3 nucleotides read TGTGCCAGCAGCCCGGCCCGGGACAGGGTAGGCTACACCTTC.

Only a few counts were recorded for this clonotype. The chain employs TRBV7-6 and TRBJ1-3; 7 bases map to TRBD1. V shed 0 bases and J 3 bases; nucleotides not matched to a gene: 2. Germline lookup yields CDR1 SGHVS and CDR2 FNYEAQ. CDR3 length: 15 amino acids. CDR3 residues: CASSLAGGGGNTIYF. CDR3 bases: TGTGCCAGCAGCTTAGCAGGGGGCGGTGGAAACACCATATATTTT.

This chain links TRBV7-6 with TRBJ2-1; D perhaps matches TRBD2 (5 bases). The CDR3 spans 17 residues. V was cut by 5 bases and J by 0 bases, with 17 bases left in between. Germline loops: CDR1 SGHVS, CDR2 FNYEAQ. Here the CDR3 DNA reads TGTGCCAGCAGCCCGGTGACTACACATAGCTCCTACAATGAGCAGTTCTTC. Translated: CASSPVTTHSSYNEQFF.

This chain joins TRBV20-1 and TRBJ1-6; tentative D call: TRBD1 (6 bases). The CDR3 runs to 15 residues. Trimming cost V 3 bases and J 5 bases, with 14 bases left between them. CDR1 and CDR2 (germline): DFQATT, SNEGSKA (reference sequence). DNA of the CDR3: TGCAGTGCTAGGGCCGGGGGGGCCCATAATTCACCCCTCCACTTT. It codes for CSARAGGAHNSPLHF.

The V call is TRBV7-8, the J call TRBJ2-2; 10 bases are shared with TRBD2. The germline V gene encodes CDR1 SGHVS and CDR2 FQNEAQ. This CDR3 is built from 17 residues. V shed 8 bases and J 7 bases; nucleotides not matched to a gene: 16. This CDR3 reads CASSYRNLAGVVGELFF. CDR3 nucleotides: TGTGCCAGCTCCTATCGGAATCTAGCGGGAGTTGTCGGGGAGCTGTTTTTT.

This chain links TRBV11-2 with TRBJ1-1; TRBD1 is a possible D gene (6 bases). The CDR3 runs 15 residues. Trimming left V 5 bases short and J 4 bases short, with 17 bases between. CDR1 and CDR2 (germline): SGHAT, FQNNGV. The CDR3 sequence: CASSRFQGLGTEAFF. CDR3 nucleotides: TGTGCCAGCAGCCGATTCCAGGGGTTGGGCACTGAAGCTTTCTTT.

The chain combines TRBV19 with TRBJ1-2; 11 bases are a match to TRBD1. Per the germline V gene, CDR1 is LNHDA and CDR2 is SQIVND (reference sequence). CDR3 length equals 15 residues. Trimming took 3 bases from V and 7 from J; bases not matched to a gene: 7. The CDR3 sequence: CASSMDRGPGGGYTF. For the CDR3, the DNA is TGTGCCAGTAGTATGGACAGGGGGCCTGGTGGTGGCTACACCTTC.

V and J are TRBV4-1 and TRBJ2-1, with 7 nucleotides matching TRBD1. Germline V gene sequence: CDR1 MGHRA, CDR2 YSYEKL. V lost 10 bases, J lost 7 bases, and 10 bases stayed unmatched. This CDR3 is built from 13 residues. CDR3 sequence reads: CATSTGVNNEQFF. In DNA, the CDR3 is TGCGCCACCTCTACAGGGGTTAATAATGAGCAGTTCTTC.

This clonotype was seen more than once but under ten times. The gene calls are TRBV7-8 and TRBJ2-5; no reliable D call. Trimming took 4 bases from V and 4 from J, leaving 28 bases between them. The CDR3 sequence is 19 residues long. Germline V gives CDR1 SGHVS, CDR2 FQNEAQ. CDR3 bases: TGTGCCAGCAGCTCGCTGACACAAGAAGCTTTCCGGTCTGCAGAGACCCAGTACTTC. Protein sequence: CASSSLTQEAFRSAETQYF.

J is TRBJ1-4 and V is TRBV15; no reliable D call. Germline lookup yields CDR1 LNHNV and CDR2 YYDKDF (reference sequence). The CDR3 has 12 amino acids. Trimming left V 1 base short and J 5 bases short, with 2 bases between. The CDR3: CATSRVNEKLFF. The CDR3 DNA reads as TGTGCCACCAGCAGAGTAAATGAAAAACTGTTTTTT.

The CDR3, as DNA: TGTGCCAGCGGAAGGATGTCTACTGAAGCTTTCTTT. As protein: CASGRMSTEAFF. The chain has TRBV27 and TRBJ1-1; the D is unclear. CDR3 size: 12 residues. V lost 8 bases and J lost 5, with 12 bases in between. Looked up from germline, CDR1 is MNHEY and CDR2 is SMNVEV (reference sequence).

V usage is TRBV20-1 and J usage is TRBJ1-6; a weak D match, TRBD1 (6 bases). V lost 6 bases and J lost 7, with 16 bases in between. Germline loops: CDR1 DFQATT, CDR2 SNEGSKA (reference sequence). This CDR3 region has 14 residues. The chain's CDR3 is CSAPRGAQNSPLHF. CDR3 coding DNA: TGCAGTGCCCCAAGGGGGGCACAGAATTCACCCCTCCACTTT.

There are a few counts of this clonotype. V gene TRBV4-1 combines with J gene TRBJ2-1; unclear D gene. V lost 0 bases, J lost 0 bases, and 9 bases lay in between. Germline lookup yields CDR1 MGHRA and CDR2 YSYEKL. The CDR3 runs to 16 residues. In DNA, the CDR3 is TGCGCCAGCAGCCAAGAGGAACGGAGCTCCTACAATGAGCAGTTCTTC. Encoded protein: CASSQEERSSYNEQFF.

The V and J genes are TRBV6-1 and TRBJ2-2; D is possibly TRBD1 or TRBD2 (5 bases each). The CDR3 extends over 15 amino acids. Per the germline V gene, CDR1 is MNHNS and CDR2 is SASEGT. V was cut by 7 bases and J by 6 bases, with 18 bases left in between. The CDR3 spells CASNRPGGSSGELFF. The CDR3, as DNA: TGTGCCAGCAACCGACCTGGGGGTTCATCCGGGGAGCTGTTTTTT.

In its sample, this clonotype was seen many times. The V call is TRBV7-2, the J call TRBJ1-2; a possible D gene is TRBD1 (6 bases). CDR3 length: 15 residues. Trimming removed 5 bases from V and 7 bases from J, with 20 bases in between. Germline V gene sequence: CDR1 SGHTA, CDR2 FQGNSA. DNA for the CDR3: TGTGCCAGCAGCCCCGAGGCGGTGGGGGGCGGTGGCTACACCTTC. This sequence encodes CASSPEAVGGGGYTF.

This clonotype has just a few counts. The chain links TRBV6-2 or TRBV6-3 to TRBJ2-5, with D perhaps matching TRBD1 (6 bases). V was pared by 2 bases and J by 5 bases, with 18 bases between. Germline V lookup: CDR1 MNHEY, CDR2 SVGEGT. The CDR3 covers 16 residues. The DNA of the CDR3 is TGTGCCAGCAGTTACCATCTCCAGGGGATGAGTGAGACCCAGTACTTC. It encodes CASSYHLQGMSETQYF.

This clonotype was recorded many times. The chain links TRBV6-1 to TRBJ1-1; D is unresolved. Germline CDR1 reads MNHNS; CDR2 reads SASEGT. The CDR3 has 13 residues. V was clipped by 3 bases and J by 3 bases, with 8 bases between them. As DNA, the CDR3 is TGTGCCAGCAGTGAGGCAGGAGACACTGAAGCTTTCTTT. Amino acids: CASSEAGDTEAFF.

This sequence joins TRBV7-9 and TRBJ2-1; 9 bases agree with TRBD2. V was pared by 3 bases and J by 6 bases, with 9 bases of the junction left unmatched. The CDR3 totals 16 residues. From germline, CDR1 is SEHNR and CDR2 FQNEAQ (reference sequence). The CDR3 DNA sequence: TGTGCCAGCAGCTTGAGGCGGGAGGGCCCTCGCAATGAGCAGTTCTTC. Protein sequence: CASSLRREGPRNEQFF.

The chain links TRBV12-3 or TRBV12-4 to TRBJ1-6; no definite D call. V lost 5 bases, J lost 6 bases, and 20 bases lay in between. This CDR3 spans 17 amino acids. The CDR3 sequence: CASSHTWTDLSNSPLHF. Written as DNA, the CDR3 is TGTGCCAGCAGTCACACTTGGACGGATTTAAGTAATTCACCCCTCCACTTT.

The chain recombines TRBV10-3 with TRBJ2-4; 8 nucleotides line up with TRBD1. Germline CDR1 reads ENHRY; CDR2 reads SYGVKD. The CDR3 loop spans 14 amino acids. The V and J ends lost 6 bases and 7 bases, in that order; junction bases with no gene match: 8. The CDR3 sequence is CAIRNPGGENIQYF. CDR3 sequence (DNA): TGTGCCATCAGAAACCCAGGGGGCGAGAACATTCAGTACTTC.

The gene calls are TRBV5-6 and TRBJ2-3; D assignment may be TRBD1 or TRBD2 (6 bases each). This CDR3 region has 16 residues. V was cut by 0 bases and J by 6 bases, with 17 bases left in between. Germline CDR1 SGHDT, CDR2 YYEEEE. This CDR3 is CASSLVGGGPGDTQYF. The CDR3 region has the DNA TGTGCCAGCAGCTTGGTTGGTGGGGGGCCAGGGGATACGCAGTATTTT.

The chain combines TRBV4-3 with TRBJ1-2, with D possibly TRBD1 on 5 matching bases. The V end was cut by 3 bases, the J end by 8 bases, with 19 bases between. Germline V gene data show CDR1 as LGHNA and CDR2 as YSLEER. This CDR3 has 15 residues. CDR3 sequence: CASSHVEGRASGYTF. The DNA for the CDR3 is TGCGCCAGCAGCCACGTGGAGGGCAGGGCTTCGGGCTACACCTTC.

The J gene is TRBJ2-2, the V gene TRBV7-2; D is tentatively TRBD1 or TRBD2 (5 bases each). V gave up 0 bases and J gave up 2 bases, with 10 bases separating them. This CDR3 region has 16 residues. Germline V gene data show CDR1 as SGHTA and CDR2 as FQGNSA. CDR3 loop: CASSLASGANTGELFF. In nucleotides, the CDR3 is TGTGCCAGCAGCTTAGCATCCGGGGCAAACACCGGGGAGCTGTTTTTT.

Only a few counts were recorded for this clonotype. The chain combines TRBV14 with TRBJ1-4, with D possibly matching TRBD1 (5 bases). The V and J ends lost 4 bases and 3 bases respectively, with 9 bases between them. This CDR3 has 14 amino acids. The germline V gene has CDR1 SGHDN and CDR2 FVKESK. DNA of the CDR3: TGTGCCAGCAGCCTTGGGGCAGCTAATGAAAAACTGTTTTTT. Protein product: CASSLGAANEKLFF.